These 29 T cell receptor beta chains were sequenced from one sample in a study of CD8 T cells in Susac syndrome. An amount of RNA that ranged from roughly 0.45 to 1 ug was reverse transcribed with random hexamers. One entry per CDR3 protein results from TCRdb running MiXCR on the immunoSEQ multiplex PCR reads. The sample has nearly 70,000 distinct CDR3 sequences; 85% to 95% are singletons. The sequencing sample was made of CD8+ T cells from PBMCs. The receptor source for this set is a human donor in good health.

The chain couples TRBV6-2 or TRBV6-3 to TRBJ2-7, with D possibly matching TRBD1 (5 bases). The CDR3 totals 15 residues. The V and J ends lost 2 bases and 5 bases respectively, with 16 bases between them. Germline V gene data show CDR1 as MNHEY and CDR2 as SVGEGT. The CDR3, as DNA: TGTGCCAGCAGTTACCTCGGGCAGGGTCACCACGAGCAGTACGTC. This sequence encodes CASSYLGQGHHEQYV.

This chain links TRBV6-5 with TRBJ2-5; 8 bases fit TRBD1. V dropped 6 bases and J dropped 4; count of bases not matched to a gene: 4. Germline CDR1 MNHEY, CDR2 SVGAGI. CDR3 length: 13 amino acids. CDR3 nucleotide sequence: TGTGCCAGCAGCCACGACAGGGGAGAGACCCAGTACTTC. Its protein is CASSHDRGETQYF.

The chain carries TRBV28 and TRBJ2-7; TRBD2 matches 12 bases. J was trimmed by 6 bases and V by 5 bases; bases with no gene match: 8. The germline V gene has CDR1 MDHEN and CDR2 SYDVKM. CDR3 length: 15 amino acids. CDR3 region: CASSDPGLAGTEQYV. Written as DNA, the CDR3 is TGTGCCAGCAGTGATCCGGGACTAGCGGGTACCGAGCAGTACGTC.

V is TRBV4-1 and J is TRBJ2-5, with a tentative D call TRBD1 (6 bases). Germline-derived CDR1 and CDR2 are MGHRA and YSYEKL. Deletions cut 2 bases from V and 4 bases from J, with 11 bases between. This CDR3 is built from 14 residues. The CDR3 sequence: CASSQTGLRETQYF. The CDR3 DNA is TGCGCCAGCAGCCAAACAGGGTTAAGAGAGACCCAGTACTTC.

The gene calls are TRBV7-6 and TRBJ2-6; tentative D call: TRBD1 (8 bases). V was shortened by 5 bases and J by 1 base, with 15 bases between the two germline ends. Germline V gives CDR1 SGHVS, CDR2 FNYEAQ. CDR3 size: 17 residues. CDR3 DNA: TGTGCCAGCAGCCAGACAGGGGAGGGGTCTGGGGCCAACGTCCTGACTTTC. Protein sequence: CASSQTGEGSGANVLTF.

The chain has TRBV4-3 and TRBJ1-4; D uncertain. With 1 base removed from V and 8 bases from J, the gap between germline ends came to 5 bases. The CDR3 sequence is 12 residues long. CDR1 is LGHNA, CDR2 YSLEER, per germline. The CDR3 DNA sequence: TGCGCCAGCAGCCAAGGGAAGGAAAAACTGTTTTTT. As protein: CASSQGKEKLFF.

The chain combines TRBV7-2 with TRBJ2-4; D is perhaps TRBD1 (5 bases). Trimming cost V 6 bases and J 0 bases, with 21 bases left between them. The CDR3 extends over 18 amino acids. Germline V CDR1 and CDR2: SGHTA, FQGNSA. The CDR3 region is CASSSRPLGPLAKNIQYF. In nucleotides, the CDR3 is TGTGCCAGCAGTTCACGCCCTTTGGGGCCCCTAGCCAAAAACATTCAGTACTTC.

This chain joins TRBV4-3 and TRBJ2-7, with a weak D call TRBD1 (5 bases). CDR3 length: 14 residues. Trimming took off 1 base at V and 0 bases at J, with 7 bases between the two ends. Germline lookup yields CDR1 LGHNA and CDR2 YSLEER. Here the CDR3 reads CASSQADSSYEQYV. The CDR3 nucleotides are TGCGCCAGCAGCCAAGCTGACAGCTCCTACGAGCAGTACGTC.

CDR3 DNA: TGCAGCGTTGTTAATTGGGCAGGTGGCTACACCTTC. It encodes CSVVNWAGGYTF. The V and J genes are TRBV29-1 and TRBJ1-2, with D hard to call. Looked up from germline, CDR1 is SQVTM and CDR2 is ANQGSEA. The V end lost 4 bases, the J end lost 7 bases, and 13 bases lay between the germline ends. There are 12 residues in the CDR3.

This chain uses TRBV20-1 with TRBJ2-1, with D perhaps matching TRBD2 (6 bases). In germline, CDR1 is DFQATT, CDR2 SNEGSKA (reference sequence). CDR3 length equals 13 residues. V shed 6 bases and J shed 6 bases, with 15 bases lying between them. Here the CDR3 DNA reads TGCAGTGCCCTCCGGGGAGCGGGCAATGAGCAGTTCTTC. Residues: CSALRGAGNEQFF.

V and J are TRBV29-1 and TRBJ2-1; D possibly corresponds to TRBD1 (7 bases). Germline assignment: CDR1 SQVTM and CDR2 ANQGSEA. Trimming left V 1 base short and J 9 bases short, with 16 bases between. This CDR3 comprises 14 residues. The chain's CDR3 is CSVEGRGRLGEQFF. CDR3 in DNA: TGCAGCGTTGAAGGCAGGGGGAGGCTGGGTGAGCAGTTCTTC.

This rearrangement joins TRBV19 to TRBJ1-1; D may be TRBD1 (5 bases). V gave up 7 bases and J gave up 4 bases, with 13 bases separating them. In germline, CDR1 is LNHDA, CDR2 SQIVND (reference sequence). The CDR3 runs 13 residues. The CDR3 loop reads CASTLHGGTEAFF. DNA for the CDR3: TGTGCCAGTACCCTACATGGGGGCACTGAAGCTTTCTTT.

The rearrangement joins TRBV29-1 to TRBJ2-1; perhaps TRBD2 as D (7 bases). The V end lost 6 bases, the J end lost 4 bases, and 19 bases lay between the germline ends. This CDR3 has 15 residues. The germline gives CDR1 SQVTM, CDR2 ANQGSEA. This chain's CDR3 is CSVPGEGELYNEQFF. CDR3 in DNA: TGCAGCGTCCCCGGGGAGGGGGAGCTGTACAATGAGCAGTTCTTC.

This clonotype was found once. The chain uses TRBV7-6 and TRBJ2-7; D uncertain. This CDR3 is built from 13 residues. CDR1 is SGHVS, CDR2 FNYEAQ, per germline. Trimming took off 2 bases at V and 3 bases at J, with 8 bases between the two ends. Here the CDR3 reads CASSLYQNYEQYV. CDR3 nucleotide sequence: TGTGCCAGCAGCTTATACCAGAACTACGAGCAGTACGTC.

The genes are TRBV24-1 and TRBJ2-6, with 7 bases that match TRBD2. Germline CDR1 reads KGHDR; CDR2 reads SFDVKD. J was trimmed by 0 bases and V by 0 bases; bases with no gene match: 7. The CDR3 spans 19 residues. CDR3 in DNA: TGTGCCACCAGTGATTTGAATGGGGGGGGACTCTCTGGGGCCAACGTCCTGACTTTC. Translation gives CATSDLNGGGLSGANVLTF.

The rearrangement links TRBV7-6 to TRBJ1-2; TRBD1 agrees at 9 bases. From germline, CDR1 is SGHVS and CDR2 FNYEAQ. The length of the CDR3 is 15 residues. V dropped 2 bases and J dropped 3; count of bases not matched to a gene: 4. In DNA form, the CDR3 reads TGTGCCAGCAGCTTACCGGGACAGGGCGACTATGGCTACACCTTC. It is translated as CASSLPGQGDYGYTF.

The chain is built from TRBV7-3 and TRBJ2-7; D may correspond to TRBD1 or TRBD2 (5 bases each). Looked up from germline, CDR1 is SGHTA and CDR2 is FQGTGA. V lost 5 bases, J lost 4 bases, and 15 bases lay in between. CDR3 length: 14 amino acids. CDR3 protein: CASSPSGRTYEQYF. CDR3 nucleotide sequence: TGTGCCAGCAGCCCCTCGGGACGGACTTACGAGCAGTACTTC.

The chain has TRBV29-1 and TRBJ2-1; TRBD2 might be the D (6 bases). The V and J ends lost 8 bases and 10 bases respectively, with 15 bases between them. Germline lookup yields CDR1 SQVTM and CDR2 ANQGSEA. This CDR3 is 11 amino acids long. CDR3: CSPGGDLEQFF. The CDR3 DNA reads TGCAGCCCTGGAGGGGACCTGGAGCAGTTCTTC.

The chain links TRBV4-1 to TRBJ2-3; 9 nucleotides line up with TRBD2. The CDR3 totals 17 residues. From germline, CDR1 is MGHRA and CDR2 YSYEKL. With 1 base clipped from V and 3 bases from J, the junction kept 8 bases outside the gene matches. This CDR3 is CASSQGPPGLATDTQYF. The CDR3 coding sequence is TGCGCCAGCAGCCAAGGGCCGCCGGGACTAGCTACAGATACGCAGTATTTT.

The chain uses TRBV7-6 and TRBJ2-7, with TRBD1 as a possible D gene (6 bases). The length of the CDR3 is 13 residues. V lost 3 bases to trimming and J lost 1 base, with 7 bases between them. Germline CDR1 is SGHVS and CDR2 is FNYEAQ. This CDR3 reads CASSLDSSYEQYV. CDR3 DNA sequence: TGTGCCAGCAGCTTGGACAGTTCCTACGAGCAGTACGTC.

The rearrangement uses TRBV7-9 and TRBJ1-2; 8 nucleotides agree with TRBD1. The CDR3 runs to 18 residues. Germline V gene lookup returns CDR1 SEHNR and CDR2 FQNEAQ (reference sequence). Trimming at V came to 5 bases and at J to 0 bases, leaving 14 bases not matched to a gene. The CDR3 region has the DNA TGTGCCAGCAGCCCCACACTTCAGACAGGGGCAGCTAACTATGGCTACACCTTC. Translation: CASSPTLQTGAANYGYTF.

The V and J genes are TRBV3-1 and TRBJ2-7; TRBD1 agrees at 9 bases. The CDR3 length is 14 residues. V lost 1 base, J lost 4 bases, and 2 bases stayed unmatched. Germline V lookup: CDR1 LGHDT, CDR2 YNNKEL (reference sequence). CDR3 sequence (DNA): TGTGCCAGCAGCCAAGGGACAGGGGAGTACGAGCAGTACTTC. Protein sequence: CASSQGTGEYEQYF.

This rearrangement joins TRBV29-1 to TRBJ1-4; D not certain. CDR1 SQVTM and CDR2 ANQGSEA come from the germline V gene. This CDR3 is built from 12 residues. V was shortened by 5 bases and J by 13 bases, with 17 bases between the two germline ends. CDR3: CSVQATAEGLFF. CDR3 in DNA: TGCAGCGTTCAAGCAACCGCCGAAGGACTGTTTTTT.

The chain recombines TRBV29-1 with TRBJ2-2; no reliable D call. CDR3 length: 11 amino acids. Between the trimmed V and J ends, which lost 6 bases and 8 bases, there was a span of 10 bases. Germline loops: CDR1 SQVTM, CDR2 ANQGSEA. CDR3 in DNA: TGCAGCGTCCTCCTGGGGGGGGAGCTGTTTTTT. It codes for CSVLLGGELFF.

The J gene is TRBJ2-3, the V gene TRBV24-1; weak D call: TRBD2 (5 bases). Trimming removed 8 bases from V and 6 bases from J, with 17 bases in between. Germline V gene lookup returns CDR1 KGHDR and CDR2 SFDVKD. The CDR3 is 14 amino acids. CDR3 amino acids: CATMDSVRVDTQYF. CDR3 DNA sequence: TGTGCCACCATGGACTCGGTAAGGGTGGATACGCAGTATTTT.

The gene calls are TRBV23-1 and TRBJ2-3; TRBD1 aligns across 7 bases. TRBV23-1 is an open reading frame, and its role is uncertain. The trim removed 2 bases at V and 2 bases at J, leaving 4 bases unmatched. This CDR3 is 15 amino acids long. CDR3 region: CASSQRQGDTDTQYF. In DNA, the CDR3 is TGCGCCAGCAGTCAACGGCAGGGGGACACAGATACGCAGTATTTT.

The chain recombines TRBV4-1 with TRBJ2-1, with D possibly matching TRBD1 (5 bases). CDR3 length: 17 amino acids. V shed 0 bases and J shed 1 base, with 13 bases lying between them. The germline CDR1 and CDR2 sequences are MGHRA and YSYEKL. The CDR3 loop reads CASSQEVSGSSYNEQFF. The CDR3 nucleotides read TGCGCCAGCAGCCAAGAAGTATCAGGGTCTTCCTACAATGAGCAGTTCTTC.

This clonotype was picked up one time. This sequence joins TRBV29-1 and TRBJ1-2; 9 bases match TRBD1. The trim removed 0 bases at V and 3 bases at J, leaving 5 bases unmatched. Germline V gives CDR1 SQVTM, CDR2 ANQGSEA. This CDR3 is built from 15 residues. The CDR3 coding sequence is TGCAGCGTTGAAGATCTTACAGGGGGCCACTATGGCTACACCTTC. It specifies CSVEDLTGGHYGYTF.

This chain links TRBV6-6 with TRBJ2-7; 12 nucleotides match TRBD2. The CDR3 runs to 16 residues. V lost 6 bases to trimming and J lost 4 bases; unmatched junction nucleotides: 10. In germline, CDR1 is MNHNY, CDR2 SVGAGI (reference sequence). The chain's CDR3 is CASSVGLAGRNYEQYF. The CDR3 nucleotides are TGTGCCAGCAGCGTCGGACTAGCGGGGCGCAATTACGAGCAGTACTTC.